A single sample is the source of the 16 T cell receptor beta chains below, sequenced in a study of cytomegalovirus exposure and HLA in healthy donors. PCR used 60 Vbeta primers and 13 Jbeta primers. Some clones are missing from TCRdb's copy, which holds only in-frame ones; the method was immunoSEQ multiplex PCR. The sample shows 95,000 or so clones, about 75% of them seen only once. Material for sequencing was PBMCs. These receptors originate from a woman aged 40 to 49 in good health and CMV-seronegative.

CDR3 in DNA: TGTGCCAGCAGCCAGCTAGGGGGCAATGAGCAGTTCTTC. This encodes CASSQLGGNEQFF. This rearrangement joins TRBV5-6 to TRBJ2-1; a weak D match, TRBD1 (6 bases). The germline V and J ends were trimmed by 4 bases and 6 bases, with 11 bases remaining between them. This CDR3 has 13 amino acids. The germline gives CDR1 SGHDT, CDR2 YYEEEE.

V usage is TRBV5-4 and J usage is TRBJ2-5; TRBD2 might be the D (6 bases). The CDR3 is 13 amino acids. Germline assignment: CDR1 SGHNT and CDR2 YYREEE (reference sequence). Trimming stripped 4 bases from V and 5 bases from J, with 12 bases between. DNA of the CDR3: TGTGCCAGCAGCCACACTAGCATGGAGACCCAGTACTTC. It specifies CASSHTSMETQYF.

CDR3 coding DNA: TGTGCCAGTAGTATAAGACTCCGGCAGGGTGTGCGAGGTGAGACCCAGTACTTC. It specifies CASSIRLRQGVRGETQYF. V and J are TRBV19 and TRBJ2-5, with D perhaps TRBD1 (5 bases). CDR1 and CDR2 (germline): LNHDA, SQIVND (reference sequence). CDR3 length: 18 amino acids. Trimming stripped 2 bases from V and 5 bases from J, with 24 bases between. Full variable domain (remainder filled in from reference TRBV19 and TRBJ2-5): DGGITQSPKYLFRKEGQNVTLSCEQNLNHDAMYWYRQDPGQGLRLIYYSQIVNDFQKGDIAEGYSVSREKKESFPLTVTSAQKNPTAFYLCASSIRLRQGVRGETQYFGPGTRLLVL.

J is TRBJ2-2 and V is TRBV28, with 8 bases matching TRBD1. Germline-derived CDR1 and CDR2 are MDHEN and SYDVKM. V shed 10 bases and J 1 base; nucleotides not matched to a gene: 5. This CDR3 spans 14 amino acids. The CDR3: CATWDRLNTGELFF. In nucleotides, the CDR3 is TGTGCCACTTGGGACAGGTTGAACACCGGGGAGCTGTTTTTT.

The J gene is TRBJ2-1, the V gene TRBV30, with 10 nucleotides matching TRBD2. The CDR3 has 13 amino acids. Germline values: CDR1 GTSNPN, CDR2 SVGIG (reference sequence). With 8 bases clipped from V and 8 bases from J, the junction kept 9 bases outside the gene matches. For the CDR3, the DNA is TGTGCCGGCAGCGGGGGGGCATGGGATGAGCAGTTCTTC. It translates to CAGSGGAWDEQFF.

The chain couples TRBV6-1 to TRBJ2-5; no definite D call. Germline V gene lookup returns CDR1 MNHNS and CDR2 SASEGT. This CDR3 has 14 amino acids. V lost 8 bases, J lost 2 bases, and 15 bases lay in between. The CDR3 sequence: CASLGIVGQETQYF. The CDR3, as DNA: TGTGCCAGCCTAGGTATAGTGGGTCAAGAGACCCAGTACTTC.

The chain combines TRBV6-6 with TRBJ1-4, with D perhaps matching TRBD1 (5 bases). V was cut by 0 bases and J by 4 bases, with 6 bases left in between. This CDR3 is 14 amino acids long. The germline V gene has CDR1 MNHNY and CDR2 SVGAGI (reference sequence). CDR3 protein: CASSYSGVNEKLFF. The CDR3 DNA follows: TGTGCCAGCAGTTACTCAGGGGTTAATGAAAAACTGTTTTTT.

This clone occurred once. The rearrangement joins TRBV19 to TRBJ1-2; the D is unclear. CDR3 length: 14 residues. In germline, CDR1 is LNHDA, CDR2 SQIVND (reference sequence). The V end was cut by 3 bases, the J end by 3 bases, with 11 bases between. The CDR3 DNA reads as TGTGCCAGTAGTATGCTCGGGAGGGACTATGGCTACACCTTC. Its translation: CASSMLGRDYGYTF.

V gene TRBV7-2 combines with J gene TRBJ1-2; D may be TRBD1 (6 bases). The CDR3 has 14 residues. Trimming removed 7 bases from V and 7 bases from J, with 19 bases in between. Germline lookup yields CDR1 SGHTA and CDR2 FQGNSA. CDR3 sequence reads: CASTEAGTKFGYTF. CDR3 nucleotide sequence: TGTGCCAGCACCGAAGCGGGGACAAAATTTGGCTACACCTTC.

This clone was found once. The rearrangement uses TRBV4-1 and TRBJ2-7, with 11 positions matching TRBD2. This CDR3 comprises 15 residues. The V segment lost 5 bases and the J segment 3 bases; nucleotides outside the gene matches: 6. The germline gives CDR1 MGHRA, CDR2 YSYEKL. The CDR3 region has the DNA TGCGCCAGCAGCGAGACTAGCGGGGCCCACTACGAGCAGTACTTC. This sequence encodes CASSETSGAHYEQYF.

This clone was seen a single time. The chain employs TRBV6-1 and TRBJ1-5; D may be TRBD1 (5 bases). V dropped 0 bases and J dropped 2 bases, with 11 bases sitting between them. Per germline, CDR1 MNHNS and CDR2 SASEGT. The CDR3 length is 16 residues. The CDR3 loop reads CASSEALLTGNQPQHF. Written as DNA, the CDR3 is TGTGCCAGCAGTGAAGCGCTTCTGACAGGCAATCAGCCCCAGCATTTT.

As DNA, the CDR3 is TGTGCCAGCAGCTTCACAGGGGGCTCTGGCGGGGAGCTGTTTTTT. Encoded protein: CASSFTGGSGGELFF. The chain is built from TRBV7-3 and TRBJ2-2, with 9 positions matching TRBD1. J was trimmed by 7 bases and V by 3 bases; bases with no gene match: 6. Germline CDR1 and CDR2: SGHTA and FQGTGA. This CDR3 region has 15 residues.

CDR3 sequence: CASSLAFVGNSNQPQHF. DNA of the CDR3: TGTGCCAGCAGCTTAGCCTTTGTCGGGAATAGCAATCAGCCCCAGCATTTT. The chain employs TRBV7-8 and TRBJ1-5; unclear D gene. In germline, CDR1 is SGHVS, CDR2 FQNEAQ. Trimming stripped 0 bases from V and 0 bases from J, with 12 bases between. CDR3 length: 17 amino acids.

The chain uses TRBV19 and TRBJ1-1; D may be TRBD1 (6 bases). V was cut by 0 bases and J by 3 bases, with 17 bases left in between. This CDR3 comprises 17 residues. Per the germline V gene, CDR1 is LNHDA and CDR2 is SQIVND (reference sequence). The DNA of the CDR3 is TGTGCCAGTAGTATAGATACCCTCAGGGGTAGGGACACTGAAGCTTTCTTT. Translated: CASSIDTLRGRDTEAFF.

CDR3 sequence reads: CASSEQGGGNGNTIYF. The CDR3 nucleotides read TGTGCCAGCAGCGAACAAGGTGGGGGGAATGGAAACACCATATATTTT. This sequence joins TRBV7-9 and TRBJ1-3; a possible D gene is TRBD1 (5 bases). The CDR3 runs 16 residues. Trimming shortened V by 5 bases and J by 3 bases, and 17 bases separated the two germline ends. Germline loops: CDR1 SEHNR, CDR2 FQNEAQ (reference sequence).

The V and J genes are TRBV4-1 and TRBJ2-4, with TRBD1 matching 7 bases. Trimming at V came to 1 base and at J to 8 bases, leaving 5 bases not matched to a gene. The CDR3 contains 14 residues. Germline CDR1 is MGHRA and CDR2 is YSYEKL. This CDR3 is CASSQGTGEDIQYF. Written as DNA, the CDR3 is TGCGCCAGCAGCCAAGGGACAGGAGAGGACATTCAGTACTTC.